The source of this T cell receptor (beta chain) is a study of blood T cells in healthy people across ages. This clonotype has a single count. For the second PCR, which ran for about 7 to 11 cycles, a sample-barcoded 5' primer and a J-beta primer mix were used. TCRdb re-called the 5' RACE reads through MiXCR, storing one row per CDR3 protein. The sample contains over 1,200,000 distinct CDR3 sequences, roughly 60% of which appear only once. There are 12 residues in the CDR3. V was clipped by 7 bases and J by 5 bases, with 12 bases between them. Per germline, CDR1 SGHAT and CDR2 FQNNGV. V gene TRBV11-2 combines with J gene TRBJ2-7, with D unresolved. The clonotype was recovered from a man between 18 and 29 years old in good health. The sequenced sample was blood. The CDR3 here is CASTTLRNEQYF. In DNA form, the CDR3 reads TGTGCCAGCACCACGCTACGAAACGAGCAGTACTTC.